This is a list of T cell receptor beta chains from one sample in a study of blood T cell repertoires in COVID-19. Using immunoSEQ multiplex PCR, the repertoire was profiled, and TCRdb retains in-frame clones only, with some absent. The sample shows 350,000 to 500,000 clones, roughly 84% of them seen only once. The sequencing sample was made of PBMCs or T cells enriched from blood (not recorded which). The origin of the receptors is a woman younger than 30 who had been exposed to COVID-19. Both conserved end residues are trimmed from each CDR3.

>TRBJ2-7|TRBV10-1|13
ASSETGTGDYEQY
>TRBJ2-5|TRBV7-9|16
ASSPRGLAGGRGETQY
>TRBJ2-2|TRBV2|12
AKGHPTNTGELF
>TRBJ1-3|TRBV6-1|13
ASSELPFSGNTIY
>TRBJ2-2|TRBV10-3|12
AIMTGGYTGELF
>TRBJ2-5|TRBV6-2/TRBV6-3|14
ASSTLWTSGQETQY
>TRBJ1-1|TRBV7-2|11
ASTLDSYTEAF
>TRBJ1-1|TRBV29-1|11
SVGLGLDTEAF
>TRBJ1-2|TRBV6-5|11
ASSTTGNYGYT
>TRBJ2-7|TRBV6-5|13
ASRLEGRGPYEQY
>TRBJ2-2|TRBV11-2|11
ASGLVNTGELF
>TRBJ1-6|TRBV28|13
ASSSRTGGNSPLH
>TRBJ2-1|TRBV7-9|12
ASSVTSGKMEQF
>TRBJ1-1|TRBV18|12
ASTRAPRDTEAF
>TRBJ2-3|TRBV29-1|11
SGARGGGDTQY
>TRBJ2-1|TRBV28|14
ASSHRQLQGLDEQF
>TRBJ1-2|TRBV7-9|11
ASSWTGEDGYT
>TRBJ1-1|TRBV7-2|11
ASSSQENTEAF
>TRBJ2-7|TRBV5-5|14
ASSLEIAGGFYEQY
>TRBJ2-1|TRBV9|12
ASSVGDGGDEQF
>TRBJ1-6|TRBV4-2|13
ASSQEGTVGSPLH
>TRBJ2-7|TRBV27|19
ASSLVWEGTGGRFFSDEQY
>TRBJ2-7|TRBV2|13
ASSEIQGTSYEQY
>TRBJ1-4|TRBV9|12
ASSDYATNEKLF
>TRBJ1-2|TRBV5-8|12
ASSLVQANYGYT
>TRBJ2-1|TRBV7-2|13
ASSLGAGNHNEQF
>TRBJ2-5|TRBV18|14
ASSPPEVLRQETQY
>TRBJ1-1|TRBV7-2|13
ASSFQTGGNTEAF
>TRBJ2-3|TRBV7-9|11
ASSPQGTDTQY
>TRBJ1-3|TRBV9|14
ASSVDPTGSGNTIY
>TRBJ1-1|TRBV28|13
ASTRSGTGETEAF
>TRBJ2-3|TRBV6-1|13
ASSSNREVTDTQY
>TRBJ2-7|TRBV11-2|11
ASSLGGSYEQY
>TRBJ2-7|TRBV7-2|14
ASSTLAGTGSYEQY
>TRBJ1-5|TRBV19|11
ATSVAGNQPQH
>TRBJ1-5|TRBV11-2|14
ASSLGTDRVSQPQH
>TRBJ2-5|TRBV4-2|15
ASSQDSSYSMEETQY
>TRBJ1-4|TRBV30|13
AWGAGLATNEKLF
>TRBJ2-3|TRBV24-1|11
ATSESPRGRQY
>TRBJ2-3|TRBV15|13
ATSKTSGIADTQY
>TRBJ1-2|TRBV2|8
ASSDGGYT
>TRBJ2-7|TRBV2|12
ASSVGTGGQRQY